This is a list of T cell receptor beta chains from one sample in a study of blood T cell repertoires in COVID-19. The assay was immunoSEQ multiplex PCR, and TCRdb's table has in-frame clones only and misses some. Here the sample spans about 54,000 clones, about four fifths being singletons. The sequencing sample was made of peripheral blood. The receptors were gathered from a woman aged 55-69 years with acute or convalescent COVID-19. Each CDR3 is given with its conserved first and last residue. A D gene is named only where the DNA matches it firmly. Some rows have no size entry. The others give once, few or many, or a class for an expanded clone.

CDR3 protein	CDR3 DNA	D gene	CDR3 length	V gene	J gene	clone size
CASLTGTSGAQVEETQYF	TGTGCCAGCCTCACCGGGACTAGCGGAGCCCAGGTAGAGGAGACCCAGTACTTC	TRBD2	18	TRBV2	TRBJ2-5	NA
CASSHDGEETQYF	TGCGCCAGCAGTCACGACGGAGAAGAGACCCAGTACTTC	NA	13	TRBV5-1	TRBJ2-5	NA
CASSPLTSGSSYEQYF	TGCGCCAGCAGCCCTCTGACTAGCGGGAGCTCCTACGAGCAGTACTTC	TRBD2	16	TRBV5-1	TRBJ2-7	NA
CSVEAWTSGGGRELFF	TGCAGCGTTGAAGCCTGGACTAGCGGGGGGGGTCGGGAGCTGTTTTTT	TRBD2	16	TRBV29-1	TRBJ2-2	NA
CASSPSRAANEQFF	TGTGCCAGCAGTCCCTCCCGAGCGGCCAATGAGCAGTTCTTC	NA	14	TRBV2	TRBJ2-1	NA
CASSHPGQDPDTQYF	TGTGCCAGCAGCCATCCGGGACAGGATCCAGATACGCAGTATTTT	TRBD1	15	TRBV14	TRBJ2-3	NA
CASSEAILRGEAFF	TGTGCCAGCAGTGAAGCGATATTACGCGGTGAAGCTTTCTTT	NA	14	TRBV6-1	TRBJ1-1	NA
CASSRTGGPYGYTF	TGTGCCAGCAGCAGAACCGGAGGGCCCTATGGCTACACCTTC	NA	14	TRBV6-5	TRBJ1-2	NA
CASSSTRTGGYGYTF	TGTGCCAGCAGTTCCACAAGGACAGGGGGCTATGGCTACACCTTC	TRBD1	15	TRBV27	TRBJ1-2	NA
CASSLLSQGQGKQPQHF	TGTGCCAGCAGTTTATTAAGCCAGGGACAGGGAAAGCAGCCCCAGCATTTT	TRBD1	17	TRBV28	TRBJ1-5	NA
CASMDWTSGNYEQYF	TGTGCCAGCATGGACTGGACTAGCGGGAACTACGAGCAGTACTTC	TRBD2	15	TRBV6-5	TRBJ2-7	NA
CASSIMGTGIGEQYF	TGTGCCAGTAGTATAATGGGGACAGGGATCGGCGAGCAGTACTTC	TRBD1	15	TRBV19	TRBJ2-7	NA
CASSLRTGPTNEKLFF	TGTGCCAGCAGCCTCCGGACAGGCCCAACTAATGAAAAACTGTTTTTT	TRBD1	16	TRBV7-2	TRBJ1-4	NA
CASSLGQTDVDTQYF	TGTGCCAGCAGTCTTGGACAGACGGATGTGGATACGCAGTATTTT	NA	15	TRBV6-2/TRBV6-3	TRBJ2-3	once
CASSPGQGSLYEQYF	TGTGCCAGCTCACCAGGACAGGGAAGTCTCTACGAGCAGTACTTC	TRBD1	15	TRBV18	TRBJ2-7	NA
CASRPKQGTGELFF	TGTGCCAGCAGACCGAAACAGGGAACCGGGGAGCTGTTTTTT	NA	14	TRBV2	TRBJ2-2	NA
CATYRGGTNTGELFF	TGTGCCACCTACCGAGGGGGAACGAACACCGGGGAGCTGTTTTTT	NA	15	TRBV10-3	TRBJ2-2	NA
CASGDSPSYEQYF	TGTGCCAGCGGGGACAGTCCCTCCTACGAGCAGTACTTC	TRBD1	13	TRBV28	TRBJ2-7	NA
CASRDAGTSGSSYEQYF	TGTGCCAGCAGGGACGCCGGGACTAGCGGCAGCTCCTACGAGCAGTACTTC	TRBD2	17	TRBV2	TRBJ2-7	few
CASSATGMLTIWQANTEAFF	TGCGCCAGCAGCGCGACAGGGATGTTGACGATATGGCAGGCAAACACTGAAGCTTTCTTT	TRBD1	20	TRBV5-1	TRBJ1-1	NA
CASSLLGQGKPLTGEQYF	TGCGCCAGCAGCCTTCTGGGGCAGGGAAAACCCCTGACTGGGGAGCAGTACTTC	NA	18	TRBV5-1	TRBJ2-7	NA
CATGTDHYNEQFF	TGTGCCACCGGTACAGATCATTACAATGAGCAGTTCTTC	NA	13	TRBV24-1	TRBJ2-1	once
CASSPTQGETQYF	TGTGCCAGCAGCCCAACACAGGGTGAGACCCAGTACTTC	NA	13	TRBV5-6	TRBJ2-5	NA
CASSQSGGRASNYGYTF	TGTGCCAGCAGCCAATCGGGAGGCAGGGCTTCTAACTATGGCTACACCTTC	NA	17	TRBV7-9	TRBJ1-2	NA
CASSSTGGGRQPQHF	TGTGCCAGCAGTTCCACAGGGGGCGGACGTCAGCCCCAGCATTTT	TRBD1	15	TRBV11-2	TRBJ1-5	NA
CASSSRAGSTYEQYF	TGTGCCAGCAGCTCCAGAGCGGGGAGTACCTACGAGCAGTACTTC	TRBD2	15	TRBV7-9	TRBJ2-7	NA
CASSPGTSGFDEQFF	TGTGCCAGCAGCCCCGGGACTAGCGGGTTCGATGAGCAGTTCTTC	TRBD2	15	TRBV7-6	TRBJ2-1	NA
CASNQGGQPQHF	TGTGCCAGCAACCAGGGCGGTCAGCCCCAGCATTTT	NA	12	TRBV28	TRBJ1-5	NA
CASSQTRDQGAGNIQYF	TGTGCCAGCAGCCAAACTAGGGACCAGGGGGCAGGAAACATTCAGTACTTC	TRBD1	17	TRBV7-2	TRBJ2-4	NA
CASSPKREYGYTF	TGTGCCAGCAGTCCTAAGAGAGAATATGGCTACACCTTC	NA	13	TRBV12-3/TRBV12-4	TRBJ1-2	few
CASSRPGQPNSPLHF	TGTGCCAGCAGCCGACCGGGACAGCCAAATTCACCCCTCCACTTT	TRBD1	15	TRBV11-1	TRBJ1-6	NA
CASSTGVNYGYTF	TGTGCCAGTAGTACGGGGGTAAACTATGGCTACACCTTC	NA	13	TRBV19	TRBJ1-2	NA
CASSRRGITEAFF	TGTGCCAGTAGTCGGCGGGGAATCACTGAAGCTTTCTTT	NA	13	TRBV19	TRBJ1-1	NA
CARGRGGGRNTGELFF	TGTGCCCGCGGGCGGGGGGGCGGTCGGAACACCGGGGAGCTGTTTTTT	TRBD2	16	TRBV28	TRBJ2-2	NA
CASSLSPGGYQETQYF	TGCGCCAGCAGCTTGTCCCCGGGAGGGTACCAAGAGACCCAGTACTTC	TRBD2	16	TRBV5-1	TRBJ2-5	NA
CASSSSGPDSGNTIYF	TGTGCCAGCAGCTCCAGTGGGCCAGACTCTGGAAACACCATATATTTT	NA	16	TRBV28	TRBJ1-3	NA
CASSIRTGGTTTNEKLFF	TGTGCCAGTAGTATACGGACAGGTGGGACGACAACTAATGAAAAACTGTTTTTT	TRBD1	18	TRBV19	TRBJ1-4	NA
CASSRTGTEDQPQHF	TGTGCCAGTAGTAGGACAGGGACCGAGGATCAGCCCCAGCATTTT	TRBD1	15	TRBV19	TRBJ1-5	NA
CASSPGLAGYELDTQYF	TGTGCCAGCAGCCCCGGACTAGCGGGGTATGAGCTGGATACGCAGTATTTT	TRBD2	17	TRBV5-8	TRBJ2-3	few
CASSPDRTAKLFF	TGTGCCAGCAGCCCGGACAGAACGGCAAAACTGTTTTTT	NA	13	TRBV6-5	TRBJ1-4	NA
CASSQGTSGGDQETQYF	TGTGCCAGCAGCCAAGGGACTAGCGGGGGTGACCAAGAGACCCAGTACTTC	TRBD2	17	TRBV4-2	TRBJ2-5	NA